One T cell receptor beta chain is described in this entry. Its antigen remains unknown. The data derive from a study of T cells expressing NK-cell markers. Findings and limits, study-wide: Dominant NKG2C+ clonotypes made up roughly 1.0-7.0% of CD8+ T cells in 5 or 6 donors. In a handful of donors, dominant clonotypes made up 28.3-60.1% of CD3+CD56-NKG2C+ cells.

Germline values: CDR1 LGHNA, CDR2 YSLEER. The CDR3 has 15 amino acids. Each CDR3 protein gets one entry in TCRdb, which reprocessed the 5' RACE reads and gives no DNA. Here the sample table reports roughly 300,000 distinct CDR3 sequences. This receptor was identified in a woman between 18 and 70 years old in good health. The V gene is TRBV4-3, the J gene TRBJ2-1; checking the TCRdb D call of TRBD2 is not possible without DNA. The sample was blood T cells: a sorted CD56 or NKG2C T cell subset, CD4+ or CD8+ T cells, or bulk PBMC T cells (not recorded which). The chain's CDR3 is CASSQEAGEWNEQFF.